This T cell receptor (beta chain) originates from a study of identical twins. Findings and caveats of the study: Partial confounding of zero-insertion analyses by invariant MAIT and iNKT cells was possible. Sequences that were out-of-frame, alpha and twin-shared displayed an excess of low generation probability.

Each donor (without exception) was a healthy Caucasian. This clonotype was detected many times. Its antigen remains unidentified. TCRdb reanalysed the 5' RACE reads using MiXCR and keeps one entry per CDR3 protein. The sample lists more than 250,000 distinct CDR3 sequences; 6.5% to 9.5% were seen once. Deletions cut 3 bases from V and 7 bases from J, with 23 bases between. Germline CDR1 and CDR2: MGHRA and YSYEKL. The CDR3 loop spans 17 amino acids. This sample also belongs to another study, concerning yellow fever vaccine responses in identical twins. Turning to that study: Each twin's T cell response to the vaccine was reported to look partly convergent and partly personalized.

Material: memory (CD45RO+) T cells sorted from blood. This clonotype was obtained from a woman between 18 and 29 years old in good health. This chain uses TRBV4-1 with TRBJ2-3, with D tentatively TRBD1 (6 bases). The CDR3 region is CASSQGGGRSGKHTQYF. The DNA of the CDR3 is TGCGCCAGCAGCCAGGGTGGGGGCCGTTCGGGAAAGCATACGCAGTATTTT.